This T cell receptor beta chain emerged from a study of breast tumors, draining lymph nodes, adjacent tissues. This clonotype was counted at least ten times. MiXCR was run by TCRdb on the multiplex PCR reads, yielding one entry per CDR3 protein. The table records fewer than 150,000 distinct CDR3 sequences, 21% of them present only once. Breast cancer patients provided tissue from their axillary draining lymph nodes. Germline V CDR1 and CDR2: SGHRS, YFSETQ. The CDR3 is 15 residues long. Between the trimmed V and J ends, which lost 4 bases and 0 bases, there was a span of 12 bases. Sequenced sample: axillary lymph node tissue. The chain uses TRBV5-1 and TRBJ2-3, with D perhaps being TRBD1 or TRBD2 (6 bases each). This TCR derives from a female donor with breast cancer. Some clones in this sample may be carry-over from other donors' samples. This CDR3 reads CASSRQGGSTDTQYF. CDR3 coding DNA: TGCGCCAGCAGCCGGCAAGGGGGGAGCACAGATACGCAGTATTTT.